This TCR beta chain was observed in a study of blood T cell repertoires in COVID-19 (dated by TCRdb to about 2020). Background for the entire study: Collaborator samples came from the United States, Italy and Spain and covered acute and convalescent phases of COVID-19. The material from the prospective study consisted of cDNA or gDNA derived from T cells, B-cell-depleted T cells, or PBMCs. Subjects who had been exposed to COVID-19, were actively infected with it, or had recovered from it provided the deeply sampled blood TCRbeta repertoires that made up the dataset. The repertoires were released in a freely available public database meant as a resource for research on the immune response to SARS-CoV-2. The samples were drawn from the first 160 participants of the ongoing ImmuneRACE study and from some 1,300 subjects provided by 6 global collaborators. Nearly every sample came with metadata listing a de-identified subject ID, COVID-19 status, age in years and sex. Where HLA class I and class II types were available, the types were taken from metadata supplied by the sample provider, not from assay-based typing. Points the paper makes about the study in general: The amount of clinical and demographic metadata varied by source and participant and was provided uncurated.

TCRbeta CDR3 regions were amplified from genomic DNA using the immunoSEQ Assay, a bias-controlled multiplex PCR. Per the original workflow: Within the assay, amplification of reference gene primers was used to estimate how many nucleated cells each sample contained. To quantify the absolute abundance of each unique TCRbeta CDR3 rearrangement, sequence reads were collapsed and filtered. For each sample, productive Simpson clonality was calculated as the square root of Simpson's diversity index across productive rearrangements. The immuneACCESS repertoire file appears here via TCRdb, limited to in-frame rearrangements. These files lack a portion of the clones; in checked studies, under half of the deficit traces to unresolved V genes, and the cause of the others is not known. The V and J calls and clone size come from that table; D and trimming were worked out from the DNA. The sample table shows 99,000 or so clones, and roughly 84% are seen once. Together, the top ten hold around 2% of the sample.

To note about this clone: This clone's antigen is unknown. No per-base quality is available; no much larger clone lies one base away.

The CDR1 and CDR2 encoded by the germline V gene are MNHEY and SVGEGT. The CDR3, cysteine through phenylalanine, is 15 amino acids long. Only the CDR3 DNA is retained, 45 bases long and in frame from the first base. Trimmed from V: 7 bases; trimmed from J: 5 bases; junction bases lacking a gene match: 13. The collaborating institutions used their own protocols to collect whole blood in K2EDTA tubes. Collaborator samples were shipped for TCRbeta analysis as frozen whole blood, isolated PBMCs, or DNA extracted from either sample type. The receptor was derived from a man between 65 and 85 years old with active or convalescent COVID-19. The sequencing input was peripheral blood. The sequence links TRBV6-2 or TRBV6-3 to TRBJ2-5, and 7 bases in between align with TRBD2. CDR3 region: CASTPGLVWGETQYF. The base sequence is TGTGCCAGCACCCCTGGACTAGTGTGGGGGGAGACCCAGTACTTC.